The 19 T cell receptor beta chains reported below all come from one sample, sequenced in a study of Tregs in tolerant kidney transplant recipients. This table comes from immunoSEQ multiplex PCR, and its TCRdb copy is limited to in-frame clones, with some not included. The table has 75,000 to 100,000 clones, over 85% seen once; the top ten hold 1.6%. Related graft donors supplied nonmyeloablative bone marrow transplants, and mixed chimerism was transient. The source material was CD4+ T cells from blood (PBMCs), sampled 12 months after the transplant. The receptors were gathered from a human patient who received a combined kidney and bone marrow transplant. The graft donor may have contributed some T cells.

About this clone itself: One end of the junction fails to match germline, which may point to a read error. V gene TRBV7-9 combines with J gene TRBJ2-7; TRBD2 aligns across 11 bases. Germline V gene sequence: CDR1 SEHNR, CDR2 FQNEAQ (reference sequence). The CDR3 is 13 residues long. The CDR3 nucleotides read TGTGCCAGCAGCCTAGCGGGAGGATACGAGCAGTACTTC. Protein sequence: CASSLAGGYEQYF.

The chain combines TRBV6-6 with TRBJ2-1; 8 bases map to TRBD2. In germline, CDR1 is MNHNY, CDR2 SVGAGI (reference sequence). The CDR3 contains 16 residues. V shed 0 bases and J 8 bases; nucleotides not matched to a gene: 9. This CDR3 is CASSYSIAGGVYEQFF. The CDR3 DNA follows: TGTGCCAGCAGTTACTCGATTGCGGGAGGAGTCTATGAGCAGTTCTTC.

The chain links TRBV7-3 to TRBJ1-3; D is unresolved. Germline assignment: CDR1 SGHTA and CDR2 FQGTGA. Trimming left V 0 bases short and J 0 bases short, with 6 bases between. The CDR3 loop spans 15 amino acids. The CDR3 DNA sequence: TGTGCCAGCAGCTTAACGGGCAGCTCTGGAAACACCATATATTTT. It yields the protein CASSLTGSSGNTIYF.

The rearrangement uses TRBV6-6 and TRBJ1-2, with 8 bases lining up with TRBD1. This CDR3 region has 16 residues. Germline loops: CDR1 MNHNY, CDR2 SVGAGI (reference sequence). J gave up 5 bases and V 5 bases, and 13 bases lay outside the gene matches. The DNA of the CDR3 is TGTGCCAGCAGTACCGATCGGACAGGGCCTATATATGGCTACACCTTC. Translating it yields CASSTDRTGPIYGYTF.

In the case of this clone: The same CDR3 can be traced to other DNA sequences in this sample. The chain joins TRBV21-1 to TRBJ1-5; the D call of TRBD1 is as the table states it, not checked on the DNA. TRBV21-1 is labeled a pseudogene. The CDR3 has 18 residues. This CDR3 reads CAIRFPPGARNSNQPQHF. Written as DNA, the CDR3 is TGTGCCATTCGTTTCCCTCCAGGGGCGAGGAACAGCAATCAGCCCCAGCATTTT.

The chain couples TRBV27 to TRBJ2-5; the D gene is possibly TRBD2 (6 bases). This CDR3 contains 16 residues. CDR1 and CDR2 (germline): MNHEY, SMNVEV (reference sequence). Deletions cut 6 bases from V and 1 base from J, with 18 bases between. The CDR3 region is CASSPIMDYLQETQYF. The CDR3 DNA reads TGTGCCAGCAGCCCTATAATGGACTACCTCCAAGAGACCCAGTACTTC.

The V and J genes are TRBV27 and TRBJ2-5; 7 nucleotides line up with TRBD2. The end of the DNA aligns better with TRBJ2-7, so the J call may be wrong. In germline, CDR1 is MNHEY, CDR2 SMNVEV (reference sequence). The CDR3 sequence is 15 residues long. The CDR3 region has the DNA TGTGCCAGCATAGGAGGACTAGGTGTGATGGGCGAGCAGTACTTC. The encoded protein is CASIGGLGVMGEQYF.

The chain has TRBV4-3 and TRBJ2-3; 14 bases line up with TRBD2. The germline V gene encodes CDR1 LGHNA and CDR2 YSLEER. V was clipped by 0 bases and J by 2 bases; unmatched bases: 7. This CDR3 has 19 residues. The CDR3 sequence: CASSQDGLAGGGPTDTQYF. In nucleotides, the CDR3 is TGCGCCAGCAGCCAAGACGGACTAGCGGGAGGTGGGCCCACAGATACGCAGTATTTT.

Only one count was recorded for this clone. V and J are TRBV27 and TRBJ2-6; no clear D. The ends were cut back, 2 bases at V and 12 bases at J, with 14 bases in the middle. CDR1 and CDR2 (germline): MNHEY, SMNVEV (reference sequence). There are 14 residues in the CDR3. The CDR3, as DNA: TGTGCCAGCAGTTTAGGGCAGTCAAATACCGTCCTGACTTTC. Translating it yields CASSLGQSNTVLTF.

V gene TRBV28 combines with J gene TRBJ2-7, with TRBD1 matching 9 bases. The CDR3 contains 15 residues. The germline gives CDR1 MDHEN, CDR2 SYDVKM. Unmatched junction bases numbered 13, after V lost 8 bases and J lost 5 bases. This CDR3 is CASSNSGTGYHEQYF. The CDR3 DNA reads TGTGCCAGCTCCAACTCCGGGACAGGGTACCACGAGCAGTACTTC.

This CDR3 reads CASSKGETQYF. The CDR3 nucleotides are TGTGCCAGCAGCAAGGGGGAGACCCAGTACTTC. J is TRBJ2-5 and V is TRBV11-2; TRBD1 is a possible D gene (5 bases). The V end lost 5 bases, the J end lost 5 bases, and 6 bases lay between the germline ends. Germline CDR1 and CDR2: SGHAT and FQNNGV. The CDR3 extends over 11 amino acids.

The chain has TRBV4-1 and TRBJ2-2; TRBD1 matches 7 bases. Germline assignment: CDR1 MGHRA and CDR2 YSYEKL. J was trimmed by 6 bases and V by 5 bases; bases with no gene match: 12. The CDR3 totals 16 residues. The CDR3 sequence: CASSDLDRREPGELFF. The CDR3, as DNA: TGCGCCAGCAGCGACCTGGACAGGAGAGAACCCGGGGAGCTGTTTTTT.

The J gene is TRBJ2-1, the V gene TRBV11-2, with D perhaps matching TRBD2 (6 bases). The ends were cut back, 5 bases at V and 8 bases at J, with 19 bases in the middle. The CDR3 extends over 15 amino acids. CDR1 SGHAT and CDR2 FQNNGV come from the germline V gene. The CDR3 bases are TGTGCCAGCAGCCTTACGGCAGGCCGGAGGGATGAGCAGTTCTTC. Amino acid sequence: CASSLTAGRRDEQFF.

The chain is built from TRBV30 and TRBJ2-5; D not certain. V lost 0 bases, J lost 4 bases, and 6 bases lay in between. This CDR3 contains 12 residues. Germline V CDR1 and CDR2: GTSNPN, SVGIG (reference sequence). The DNA of the CDR3 is TGTGCCTGGAGTGTATTGAGAGAGACCCAGTACTTC. It translates to CAWSVLRETQYF.

The chain joins TRBV28 to TRBJ2-3, with D maybe TRBD2 (7 bases). The CDR3 contains 16 residues. Germline assignment: CDR1 MDHEN and CDR2 SYDVKM. V was pared by 4 bases and J by 2 bases, with 16 bases between. The chain's CDR3 is CASSSRGGRPTDTQYF. In nucleotides, the CDR3 is TGTGCCAGCAGTTCGAGGGGGGGCCGGCCCACAGATACGCAGTATTTT.

The chain links TRBV20-1 to TRBJ2-1, with 10 positions matching TRBD1. This CDR3 is 10 amino acids long. Germline V gene data show CDR1 as DFQATT and CDR2 as SNEGSKA (reference sequence). CDR3 bases: TGCAGCGGGACAGGGGATGAGCAGTTCTTC. Translated: CSGTGDEQFF.

To note about this clone: Sequence at one end of the junction differs from germline and may be a read error. J is TRBJ1-6 and V is TRBV6-1; no firm D call. The germline V gene has CDR1 MNHNS and CDR2 SASEGT. CDR3 length equals 12 residues. CDR3 sequence: CASREGYGPLHF. The CDR3 DNA reads as TGTGCCAGCAGAGAAGGGTACGGTCCCCTCCACTTT.

The chain couples TRBV7-2 to TRBJ2-7; 7 nucleotides agree with TRBD1. Trimming at V came to 5 bases and at J to 2 bases, leaving 15 bases not matched to a gene. The CDR3 consists of 17 residues. Germline V lookup: CDR1 SGHTA, CDR2 FQGNSA. In DNA form, the CDR3 reads TGTGCCAGCAGCCCGCACCCCATCTCGACAGGGACCTACGAGCAGTACTTC. It specifies CASSPHPISTGTYEQYF.

The chain combines TRBV7-2 with TRBJ2-5; 9 bases are a match to TRBD1. Trimming took 5 bases from V and 2 from J; bases not matched to a gene: 6. CDR1 is SGHTA, CDR2 FQGNSA, per germline. The CDR3 runs to 15 residues. The CDR3, as DNA: TGTGCCAGCAGCCTTGACAGGGGGAGACAAGAGACCCAGTACTTC. Amino acid sequence: CASSLDRGRQETQYF.